Below, 29 T cell receptor beta chains from the same sample are listed, as sequenced in a study of cytomegalovirus exposure and HLA in healthy donors. PCR employed 60 Vbeta and 13 Jbeta primers. The protocol was immunoSEQ multiplex PCR, while the TCRdb copy is restricted to in-frame clones and leaves out a portion. Here the sample spans around 160,000 clones, about 80% being singletons. Material for sequencing was PBMCs. All receptors derive from a man in his forties in good health and CMV-seropositive.

This chain joins TRBV29-1 and TRBJ2-2; 8 bases are shared with TRBD1. This CDR3 is built from 13 residues. Germline values: CDR1 SQVTM, CDR2 ANQGSEA. With 7 bases clipped from V and 2 bases from J, the junction kept 3 bases outside the gene matches. This CDR3 reads CSADRGNTGELFF. The CDR3 region has the DNA TGCAGCGCCGACAGGGGTAACACCGGGGAGCTGTTTTTT.

This rearrangement joins TRBV7-2 to TRBJ2-7; 11 nucleotides line up with TRBD2. Germline CDR1 SGHTA, CDR2 FQGNSA. V lost 5 bases and J lost 0; bases outside the gene matches: 12. This CDR3 spans 18 amino acids. In DNA form, the CDR3 reads TGTGCCAGCAGCGAGAACGGACTAGCGGGCCAGAGCTCCTACGAGCAGTACTTC. This codes for CASSENGLAGQSSYEQYF. The whole variable domain, filled in from reference TRBV7-2 and TRBJ2-7, reads GAGVSQSPSNKVTEKGKDVELRCDPISGHTALYWYRQSLGQGLEFLIYFQGNSAPDKSGLPSDRFSAERTGGSVSTLTIQRTQQEDSAVYLCASSENGLAGQSSYEQYFGPGTRLTVT.

This sequence joins TRBV5-4 and TRBJ2-1; a possible D gene is TRBD2 (5 bases). V lost 2 bases to trimming and J lost 0 bases, with 12 bases between them. Germline V gene data show CDR1 as SGHNT and CDR2 as YYREEE (reference sequence). This CDR3 region has 16 residues. CDR3 protein: CASSFGGSSSYNEQFF. The CDR3 DNA reads TGTGCCAGCAGCTTCGGAGGATCAAGCTCCTACAATGAGCAGTTCTTC.

This clone has just a few counts. This chain links TRBV27 with TRBJ2-3; 10 nucleotides line up with TRBD2. Losses at the gene ends were 8 bases for V and 6 bases for J; bases not matched to a gene: 5. Germline V CDR1 and CDR2: MNHEY, SMNVEV (reference sequence). There are 13 residues in the CDR3. The CDR3 DNA is TGTGCCAGCTCTAGCGGGAGCGGGGATACGCAGTATTTT. It encodes CASSSGSGDTQYF.

The chain carries TRBV6-1 and TRBJ2-2, with TRBD1 as a possible D gene (5 bases). V dropped 11 bases and J dropped 5 bases, with 9 bases sitting between them. The CDR3 sequence is 11 residues long. The germline CDR1 and CDR2 sequences are MNHNS and SASEGT. CDR3 nucleotides: TGTGCCGGGGCGAGGACCGGGGAGCTGTTTTTT. Its protein product is CAGARTGELFF.

The chain uses TRBV5-1 and TRBJ2-1, with D possibly being TRBD2 (5 bases). Trimming removed 0 bases from V and 6 bases from J, with 7 bases in between. Germline-derived CDR1 and CDR2 are SGHRS and YFSETQ. The length of the CDR3 is 13 residues. The CDR3 region is CASSLGSANEQFF. The CDR3 nucleotides are TGCGCCAGCAGCTTGGGTAGCGCCAATGAGCAGTTCTTC.

The J gene is TRBJ2-1, the V gene TRBV6-1, with 8 bases that match TRBD2. The J segment lost 10 bases and the V segment lost 7 bases, leaving 12 bases of the junction unmatched. The CDR3 is made up of 14 amino acids. From germline, CDR1 is MNHNS and CDR2 SASEGT. In nucleotides, the CDR3 is TGTGCCAGCAAAATAAGCCTAGCGGGTCCAGAGCAGTTCTTC. Amino acid sequence: CASKISLAGPEQFF.

The chain carries TRBV28 and TRBJ1-1; 7 nucleotides align to TRBD1. The germline V gene has CDR1 MDHEN and CDR2 SYDVKM. Trimming cost V 6 bases and J 11 bases; bases outside gene matches: 12. The CDR3 has 13 residues. CDR3 sequence reads: CASSLLSGRGAFF. Written as DNA, the CDR3 is TGTGCCAGCAGCCTGTTAAGTGGCAGGGGGGCTTTCTTT.

The gene calls are TRBV27 and TRBJ2-1, with 9 nucleotides matching TRBD2. CDR3 length: 12 amino acids. Germline V lookup: CDR1 MNHEY, CDR2 SMNVEV (reference sequence). Losses at the gene ends were 4 bases for V and 13 bases for J; bases not matched to a gene: 5. CDR3 sequence: CASSSTLAGQFF. The CDR3 DNA reads as TGTGCCAGCAGTTCTACCCTAGCGGGACAGTTCTTC.

This clone was seen only a few times. The chain combines TRBV9 with TRBJ2-7, with a possible D match to TRBD2 (5 bases). V was shortened by 0 bases and J by 3 bases, with 10 bases between the two germline ends. Germline CDR1 reads SGDLS; CDR2 reads YYNGEE. There are 14 residues in the CDR3. The CDR3 bases are TGTGCCAGCAGCGTAGGAGACTATTACTACGAGCAGTACTTC. Translated, it gives CASSVGDYYYEQYF.

This clone was observed a few times. Distinct nucleotide sequences in the sample also encode this CDR3. The chain uses TRBV7-9 and TRBJ1-1; D may be TRBD1 (5 bases). In germline, CDR1 is SEHNR, CDR2 FQNEAQ (reference sequence). The length of the CDR3 is 14 residues. Trimming left V 1 base short and J 0 bases short, with 6 bases between. This CDR3 reads CASSLGQMNTEAFF. CDR3 DNA: TGTGCCAGCAGCTTAGGACAGATGAACACTGAAGCTTTCTTT.

The genes are TRBV11-2 and TRBJ2-3; a possible D gene is TRBD1 (6 bases). V was cut by 7 bases and J by 2 bases, with 19 bases left in between. Germline V gene sequence: CDR1 SGHAT, CDR2 FQNNGV. This CDR3 is built from 16 residues. CDR3 nucleotides: TGTGCCAGCACCGTGGAAGGACAGATCTTCACAGATACGCAGTATTTT. This gives the protein CASTVEGQIFTDTQYF.

The chain has TRBV5-1 and TRBJ2-3; 13 nucleotides line up with TRBD2. The ends lost 3 bases at V and 2 bases at J; junction bases unmatched: 3. The CDR3 sequence is 16 residues long. Germline lookup yields CDR1 SGHRS and CDR2 YFSETQ. CDR3 amino acids: CASSSGLAGDTDTQYF. CDR3 DNA sequence: TGCGCCAGCAGCTCCGGACTAGCGGGAGACACAGATACGCAGTATTTT.

This clone appeared a single time. The chain links TRBV6-5 to TRBJ2-2, with D unresolved. Per germline, CDR1 MNHEY and CDR2 SVGAGI. This CDR3 region has 13 residues. Trimming took off 7 bases at V and 8 bases at J, with 14 bases between the two ends. The CDR3 DNA is TGTGCCAGCACCCCCAGGTTTGCAGGGGAGCTGTTTTTT. It translates to CASTPRFAGELFF.

The V call is TRBV30, the J call TRBJ1-1; TRBD1 is a possible D gene (6 bases). Germline V gene data show CDR1 as GTSNPN and CDR2 as SVGIG (reference sequence). V lost 2 bases and J 1 base, leaving 20 bases between the germline ends. CDR3 size: 17 residues. This CDR3 is CAWSTLTHRERNTEAFF. CDR3 DNA sequence: TGTGCCTGGAGTACCCTTACCCACAGGGAGAGGAACACTGAAGCTTTCTTT.

The chain joins TRBV12-5 to TRBJ1-1, with D uncertain. V lost 1 base and J lost 2, with 14 bases in between. The CDR3 is made up of 16 amino acids. Germline V gene data show CDR1 as LGHNT and CDR2 as FRNRAP. CDR3 region: CASGLDPPTGNTEAFF. In DNA form, the CDR3 reads TGTGCTAGTGGTTTGGACCCCCCGACGGGAAACACTGAAGCTTTCTTT.

The V call is TRBV10-3, the J call TRBJ2-7; no clear D gene. The CDR3 is 12 residues long. V was pared by 8 bases and J by 3 bases, with 11 bases between. Germline values: CDR1 ENHRY, CDR2 SYGVKD. CDR3 region: CAISRVSYEQYF. DNA for the CDR3: TGTGCCATCTCTCGGGTGAGCTACGAGCAGTACTTC.

V is TRBV7-2 and J is TRBJ2-3; D remains unclear. V was clipped by 5 bases and J by 2 bases, with 11 bases between them. Germline V gene lookup returns CDR1 SGHTA and CDR2 FQGNSA. The length of the CDR3 is 14 residues. The DNA for the CDR3 is TGTGCCAGCAGCGCCGGCGCGGCCACAGATACGCAGTATTTT. Translating it yields CASSAGAATDTQYF.

The chain combines TRBV19 with TRBJ1-5; D remains unclear. V gave up 4 bases and J gave up 3 bases, with 10 bases separating them. The CDR3 has 14 amino acids. The V gene's germline CDR1 is LNHDA and CDR2 SQIVND (reference sequence). The CDR3 DNA sequence: TGTGCCAGTAGTACCAACAGAGACAATCAGCCCCAGCATTTT. It translates to CASSTNRDNQPQHF.

V and J are TRBV5-1 and TRBJ2-7, with TRBD2 identical over 8 bases. The CDR3 is 14 residues long. Germline CDR1 is SGHRS and CDR2 is YFSETQ. J gave up 3 bases and V 2 bases, and 4 bases lay outside the gene matches. CDR3 in DNA: TGCGCCAGCAGCTTAGGCGGGAGGAGCTACGAGCAGTACTTC. It is translated as CASSLGGRSYEQYF.

The chain joins TRBV9 to TRBJ1-4, with D perhaps matching TRBD1 (6 bases). The CDR3 totals 15 residues. V gave up 1 base and J gave up 6 bases, with 13 bases separating them. Per the germline V gene, CDR1 is SGDLS and CDR2 is YYNGEE. The CDR3 DNA sequence: TGTGCCAGCAGCGTACAGGGGTTGCCCGATGAAAAACTGTTTTTT. Residues: CASSVQGLPDEKLFF.

The V gene is TRBV27, the J gene TRBJ2-5, with D unresolved. Germline values: CDR1 MNHEY, CDR2 SMNVEV (reference sequence). The CDR3 loop spans 12 amino acids. The V end was cut by 4 bases, the J end by 4 bases, with 7 bases between. The CDR3, as DNA: TGTGCCAGCAGTTCCTCCAGAGAGACCCAGTACTTC. Its translation: CASSSSRETQYF.

The chain recombines TRBV5-1 with TRBJ2-7; 9 bases map to TRBD2. The CDR3 is 16 residues long. V trimming: 4 bases; J trimming: 5 bases; junction bases outside the gene matches: 13. Germline values: CDR1 SGHRS, CDR2 YFSETQ. The CDR3: CASSSPLSGSLDEQYF. DNA for the CDR3: TGCGCCAGCAGCAGCCCCCTTAGCGGGAGTCTGGACGAGCAGTACTTC. Looking up the rest from reference TRBV5-1 and TRBJ2-7 gives the full variable domain: KAGVTQTPRYLIKTRGQQVTLSCSPISGHRSVSWYQQTPGQGLQFLFEYFSETQRNKGNFPGRFSGRQFSNSRSEMNVSTLELGDSALYLCASSSPLSGSLDEQYFGPGTRLTVT.

V is TRBV9 and J is TRBJ2-3, with 7 nucleotides matching TRBD1. Germline CDR1 and CDR2: SGDLS and YYNGEE. The length of the CDR3 is 15 residues. Trimming cost V 3 bases and J 4 bases; bases outside gene matches: 8. The CDR3 protein is CASSAQGDGADTQYF. CDR3 bases: TGTGCCAGCAGCGCGCAGGGGGATGGAGCAGATACGCAGTATTTT.

The genes are TRBV2 and TRBJ2-7; no firm D call. Per germline, CDR1 SNHLY and CDR2 FYNNEI. The CDR3 sequence is 11 residues long. V shed 4 bases and J shed 3 bases, with 4 bases lying between them. Written as DNA, the CDR3 is TGTGCCAGCAGTGTCTTCTACGAGCAGTACTTC. It translates to CASSVFYEQYF. The full variable domain, completed using reference TRBV2 and TRBJ2-7, is EPEVTQTPSHQVTQMGQEVILRCVPISNHLYFYWYRQILGQKVEFLVSFYNNEISEKSEIFDDQFSVERPDGSNFTLKIRSTKLEDSAMYFCASSVFYEQYFGPGTRLTVT.

The V and J genes are TRBV5-1 and TRBJ2-3, with TRBD2 matching 15 bases. Losses at the gene ends were 0 bases for V and 3 bases for J; bases not matched to a gene: 8. Germline values: CDR1 SGHRS, CDR2 YFSETQ. This CDR3 is 19 amino acids long. CDR3 sequence: CASSLGSGGLAGGTDTQYF. CDR3 coding DNA: TGCGCCAGCAGCTTGGGGTCGGGGGGACTAGCGGGAGGAACAGATACGCAGTATTTT.

This rearrangement joins TRBV28 to TRBJ1-1; a possible D gene is TRBD1 (6 bases). The CDR3 contains 14 residues. The V gene's germline CDR1 is MDHEN and CDR2 SYDVKM. The V and J ends lost 6 bases and 1 base respectively, with 12 bases between them. CDR3 residues: CASRTTGGNTEAFF. DNA of the CDR3: TGTGCCAGCAGAACGACAGGAGGGAACACTGAAGCTTTCTTT.

The gene calls are TRBV9 and TRBJ2-3, with 10 nucleotides matching TRBD2. The V gene's germline CDR1 is SGDLS and CDR2 YYNGEE. V lost 1 base, J lost 1 base, and 3 bases stayed unmatched. The CDR3 contains 16 residues. CDR3 bases: TGTGCCAGCAGCGTAAAAACTAGCGGGGGCACAGATACGCAGTATTTT. It yields the protein CASSVKTSGGTDTQYF.

The rearrangement joins TRBV18 to TRBJ1-5; 7 bases map to TRBD1. The CDR3 spans 14 residues. CDR1 and CDR2 (germline): KGHSH, LQKENI. V shed 3 bases, J shed 8 bases, and the junction held 7 bases outside the gene matches. CDR3 region: CASSPDRRSEPQHF. CDR3 DNA: TGTGCCAGCTCACCGGACAGGCGTTCGGAGCCCCAGCATTTT.